This entry lists 18 T cell receptor beta chains sequenced from one sample in a study of T cells in Graves' hyperthyroidism and ophthalmopathy. It was RNA transcripts that yielded the amplified TCR beta CDR3 regions. The HTBI primer set was used in a first-round RT-PCR of the TCR CDR3. MiXCR, run by TCRdb on the multiplex PCR reads, gives a single entry per CDR3 protein. The table includes under 400,000 distinct CDR3 sequences, approximately 15% detected once. The specimen sequenced was blood. The receptors stem from a woman aged 18-29 years with Graves' hyperthyroidism that later progressed to Graves' ophthalmopathy.

This rearrangement joins TRBV6-2 or TRBV6-3 to TRBJ1-1; weak D call: TRBD1 (5 bases). V lost 4 bases and J 0 bases, leaving 15 bases between the germline ends. Germline V gene data show CDR1 as MNHEY and CDR2 as SVGEGT. The length of the CDR3 is 16 residues. The CDR3 DNA is TGTGCCAGCAGTTCCCGGGGGGGGGATATGAACACTGAAGCTTTCTTT. Translation gives CASSSRGGDMNTEAFF.

Ten or more counts support this clonotype. This chain joins TRBV5-1 and TRBJ2-5, with D tentatively TRBD2 (6 bases). Germline V gene data show CDR1 as SGHRS and CDR2 as YFSETQ. V lost 0 bases, J lost 4 bases, and 10 bases lay in between. This CDR3 comprises 14 residues. Here the CDR3 DNA reads TGCGCCAGCAGCTTGGGGACTACATCAGAGACCCAGTACTTC. Its translation: CASSLGTTSETQYF.

This clonotype was counted ten times or more. The rearrangement uses TRBV18 and TRBJ1-5; D remains unclear. The CDR3 is made up of 13 amino acids. With 6 bases removed from V and 2 bases from J, the gap between germline ends came to 8 bases. CDR1 is KGHSH and CDR2 is LQKENI in the germline V gene. The CDR3 here is CASSPSGNQPQHF. Written as DNA, the CDR3 is TGTGCCAGCTCCCCTTCCGGCAATCAGCCCCAGCATTTT.

Details on this clonotype: A much larger clone lies a single base off, so this may be a read error. The J gene is TRBJ2-1, the V gene TRBV20-1; TRBD1 might be the D (6 bases). Germline V lookup: CDR1 DFQATT, CDR2 SNEGSKA (reference sequence). The CDR3 runs to 11 residues. The CDR3 reads CSASGGYEQLF. The CDR3 region has the DNA TGCAGTGCTAGTGGGGGCTATGAGCAGCTCTTC.

This clonotype was seen a few times. The rearrangement uses TRBV10-3 and TRBJ2-5, with D perhaps being TRBD1 or TRBD2 (5 bases each). The germline V gene encodes CDR1 ENHRY and CDR2 SYGVKD. V was trimmed by 10 bases and J by 5 bases, leaving 20 bases between them. The CDR3 sequence is 14 residues long. The CDR3 nucleotides read TGTGCCACTGGGGCCAGGACTCAATTTGAGACCCAGTACTTC. It encodes CATGARTQFETQYF.

This clonotype has just a few counts. This chain uses TRBV10-3 with TRBJ1-5; a weak D match, TRBD1 (5 bases). The CDR3 is made up of 15 amino acids. V lost 6 bases to trimming and J lost 2 bases, with 14 bases between them. In germline, CDR1 is ENHRY, CDR2 SYGVKD. The CDR3 nucleotides read TGTGCCATCAGGGGAGGAGGGGACGGCAATCAGCCCCAGCATTTT. Its protein product is CAIRGGGDGNQPQHF.

This clonotype has ten or more counts. The J gene is TRBJ2-2, the V gene TRBV28, with 10 bases lining up with TRBD2. The ends lost 10 bases at V and 6 bases at J; junction bases unmatched: 5. The CDR3 is 13 amino acids. Germline CDR1 and CDR2: MDHEN and SYDVKM. This CDR3 is CATGLAAPGELFF. The CDR3 nucleotides read TGTGCCACCGGACTAGCGGCCCCCGGGGAGCTGTTTTTT.

The chain joins TRBV5-4 to TRBJ2-7; TRBD2 aligns across 10 bases. After removal of 0 bases from V and 3 bases from J, the junction contained 6 bases not matched to a gene. This CDR3 is 16 amino acids long. In germline, CDR1 is SGHNT, CDR2 YYREEE (reference sequence). Here the CDR3 DNA reads TGTGCCAGCAGCTTGGAAAAGCGGGAGGGCGACTACGAGCAGTACTTC. Residues: CASSLEKREGDYEQYF.

This clonotype occurred a few times. The chain carries TRBV19 and TRBJ2-1, with 9 bases fitting TRBD2. With 0 bases clipped from V and 0 bases from J, the junction kept 6 bases outside the gene matches. The CDR3 loop spans 18 amino acids. Germline V lookup: CDR1 LNHDA, CDR2 SQIVND (reference sequence). DNA of the CDR3: TGTGCCAGTAGTATAGAAGGCCTAGCGGGACTCTCCTACAATGAGCAGTTCTTC. This gives the protein CASSIEGLAGLSYNEQFF.

In its sample, this clonotype was seen many times. The chain has TRBV20-1 and TRBJ2-3; 11 bases align to TRBD2. The CDR3 extends over 19 amino acids. CDR1 DFQATT and CDR2 SNEGSKA come from the germline V gene (reference sequence). The V and J ends lost 0 bases and 2 bases, in that order; junction bases with no gene match: 13. DNA of the CDR3: TGCAGTGCTAGAGATAGGACAACGGGACTAGCGGCCAACACAGATACGCAGTATTTT. Amino acid sequence: CSARDRTTGLAANTDTQYF.

This clonotype was observed a handful of times. A much larger clone sits a single nucleotide away, making a read error possible. This chain links TRBV2 with TRBJ1-1; D is undetermined. This CDR3 comprises 14 residues. CDR1 SNHLY and CDR2 FYNNEI come from the germline V gene. Trimming pared 4 bases from V and 1 base from J, leaving 10 bases between. CDR3 amino acids: CASSGWQKNTEAFF. CDR3 DNA sequence: TGTGCCAGCAGTGGATGGCAGAAGAACACTGAAGCTTTCTTT.

A word on this clonotype: This may stem from a read error, because a much larger clone lies one nucleotide away. The CDR3 nucleotides read TGCAGCGTTCCCCAAGGCATCCACACAGATACGCAGTATTTT. It translates to CSVPQGIHTDTQYF. The gene calls are TRBV29-1 and TRBJ2-3, with unresolved D. V was clipped by 5 bases and J by 2 bases, with 14 bases between them. Germline assignment: CDR1 SQVTM and CDR2 ANQGSEA. The CDR3 has 14 residues.

About this clonotype itself: A much more abundant neighbour one base away suggests this may be a read error. V usage is TRBV27 and J usage is TRBJ1-5; D is unclear. There are 14 residues in the CDR3. Germline CDR1 is MNHEY and CDR2 is SMNVEV (reference sequence). Trimming shortened V by 6 bases and J by 3 bases, and 12 bases separated the two germline ends. CDR3 bases: TGTGCCAGCAGACCTGGACGACTCAATCAGCCCCAGCATTTT. It encodes CASRPGRLNQPQHF.

This rearrangement joins TRBV3-2 to TRBJ1-5; TRBD1, as called in the table, went unchecked against the DNA. TRBV3-2 is classified as a pseudogene. The CDR3 has 17 amino acids. In DNA, the CDR3 is TGTGCCAGCAGCCAAGATTGTACAGGGATGATCGGGCAGCCCCAGCATTTT. It translates to CASSQDCTGMIGQPQHF.

This clonotype has more than one count but fewer than ten. This chain's CDR3 is CASSVGAGGGNEQFF. Written as DNA, the CDR3 is TGTGCCAGCAGCGTAGGGGCAGGGGGTGGCAATGAGCAGTTCTTC. The chain joins TRBV9 to TRBJ2-1; 7 nucleotides agree with TRBD1. V dropped 0 bases and J dropped 6; count of bases not matched to a gene: 6. Germline CDR1 is SGDLS and CDR2 is YYNGEE. The CDR3 sequence is 15 residues long.

This clonotype was counted only a few times. The V gene is TRBV7-2, the J gene TRBJ2-3; 9 positions agree with TRBD2. V was clipped by 1 base and J by 2 bases; unmatched bases: 4. Germline-derived CDR1 and CDR2 are SGHTA and FQGNSA. CDR3 length: 16 residues. In DNA form, the CDR3 reads TGTGCCAGCAGCTTAGGAGCTAGCGGGACCACAGATACGCAGTATTTT. It codes for CASSLGASGTTDTQYF.

This clonotype was picked up many times. J is TRBJ2-1 and V is TRBV3-1; 7 bases agree with TRBD2. Germline V gene data show CDR1 as LGHDT and CDR2 as YNNKEL (reference sequence). This CDR3 region has 16 residues. V shed 3 bases, J shed 5 bases, and the junction held 10 bases outside the gene matches. CDR3 in amino acids: CASSHTGTTDNNEQFF. CDR3 DNA sequence: TGTGCCAGCAGCCACACCGGGACTACCGACAACAATGAGCAGTTCTTC.

About this clonotype: At one end the junction does not follow the germline gene, possibly because of a read error. The chain links TRBV9 to TRBJ2-7; D unresolved. This CDR3 region has 15 residues. The germline V gene encodes CDR1 SGDLS and CDR2 YYNGEE. The CDR3 DNA reads TGTGCCAGCAGCCTGGGCCTCCCCCCAGCCTACGGGCAGTACTTC. Its protein is CASSLGLPPAYGQYF.